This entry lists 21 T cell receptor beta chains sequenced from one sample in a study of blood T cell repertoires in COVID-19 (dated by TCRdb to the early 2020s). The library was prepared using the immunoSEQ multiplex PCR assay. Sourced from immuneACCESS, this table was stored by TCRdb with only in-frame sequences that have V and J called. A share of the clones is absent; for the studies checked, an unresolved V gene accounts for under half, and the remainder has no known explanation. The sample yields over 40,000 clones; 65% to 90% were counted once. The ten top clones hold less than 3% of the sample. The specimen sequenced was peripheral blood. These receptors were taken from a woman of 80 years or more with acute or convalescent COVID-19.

CDR3 DNA sequence: TGCGCCAGCAGCTTGGTGGCGGGGGTCGGCTACGAGCAGTACTTC. It codes for CASSLVAGVGYEQYF. V is TRBV5-1 and J is TRBJ2-7; TRBD2 agrees at 7 bases. Germline lookup yields CDR1 SGHRS and CDR2 YFSETQ. Losses at the gene ends were 0 bases for V and 3 bases for J; bases not matched to a gene: 6. The CDR3 consists of 15 residues.

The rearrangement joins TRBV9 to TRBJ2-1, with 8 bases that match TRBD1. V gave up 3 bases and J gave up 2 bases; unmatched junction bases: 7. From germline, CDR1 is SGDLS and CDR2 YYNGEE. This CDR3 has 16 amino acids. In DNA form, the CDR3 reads TGTGCCAGCAGCGGGACGCAGGGGGCCCCCTACAATGAGCAGTTCTTC. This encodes CASSGTQGAPYNEQFF.

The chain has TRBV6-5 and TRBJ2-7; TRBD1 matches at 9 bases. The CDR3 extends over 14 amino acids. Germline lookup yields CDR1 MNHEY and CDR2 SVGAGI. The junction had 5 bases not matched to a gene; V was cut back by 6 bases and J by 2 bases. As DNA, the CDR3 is TGTGCCAGCAGGACCGGGACAGGGCCCTACGAGCAGTACTTC. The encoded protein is CASRTGTGPYEQYF.

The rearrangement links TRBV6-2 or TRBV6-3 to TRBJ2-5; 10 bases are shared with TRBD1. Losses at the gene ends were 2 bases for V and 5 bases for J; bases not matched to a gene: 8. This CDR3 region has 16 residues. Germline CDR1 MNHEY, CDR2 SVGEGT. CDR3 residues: CASSYVDRGYSETQYF. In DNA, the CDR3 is TGTGCCAGCAGTTACGTGGACAGGGGGTATTCTGAGACCCAGTACTTC.

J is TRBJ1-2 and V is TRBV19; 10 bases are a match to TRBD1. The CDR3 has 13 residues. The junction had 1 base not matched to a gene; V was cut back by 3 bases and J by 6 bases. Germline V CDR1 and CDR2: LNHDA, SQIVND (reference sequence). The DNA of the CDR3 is TGTGCCAGTAGTATGACAGGGGGCAATGGCTACACCTTC. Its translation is CASSMTGGNGYTF.

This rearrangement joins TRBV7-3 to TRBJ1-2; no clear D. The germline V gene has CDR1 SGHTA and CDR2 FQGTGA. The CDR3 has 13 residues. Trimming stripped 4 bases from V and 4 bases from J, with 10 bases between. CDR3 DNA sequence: TGTGCCAGCAGCTCGCGGGCCGGCTATGGCTACACCTTC. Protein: CASSSRAGYGYTF.

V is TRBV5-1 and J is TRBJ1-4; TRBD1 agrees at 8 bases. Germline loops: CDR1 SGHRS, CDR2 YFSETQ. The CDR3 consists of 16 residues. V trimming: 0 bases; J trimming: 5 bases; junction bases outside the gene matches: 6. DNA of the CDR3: TGCGCCAGCAGCTTGGGGGGACAGGTCAGGAATGAAAAACTGTTTTTT. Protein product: CASSLGGQVRNEKLFF.

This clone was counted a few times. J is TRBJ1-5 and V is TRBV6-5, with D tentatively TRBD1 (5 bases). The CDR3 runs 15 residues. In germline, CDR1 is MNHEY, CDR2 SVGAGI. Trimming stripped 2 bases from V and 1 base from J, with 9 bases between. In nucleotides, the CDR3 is TGTGCCAGCAGTTACATGGCAGGGAGCAATCAGCCCCAGCATTTT. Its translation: CASSYMAGSNQPQHF.

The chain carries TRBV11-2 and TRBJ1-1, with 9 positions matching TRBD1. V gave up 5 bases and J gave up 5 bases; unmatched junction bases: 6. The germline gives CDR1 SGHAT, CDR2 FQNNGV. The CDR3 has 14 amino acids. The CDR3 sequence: CASSVDRGGTEAFF. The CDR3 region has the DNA TGTGCCAGCAGCGTGGACAGGGGCGGAACTGAAGCTTTCTTT.

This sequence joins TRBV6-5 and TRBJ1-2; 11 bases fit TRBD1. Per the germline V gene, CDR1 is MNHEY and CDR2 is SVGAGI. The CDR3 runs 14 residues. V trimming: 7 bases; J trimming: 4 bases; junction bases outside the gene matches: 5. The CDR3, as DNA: TGTGCCAGCACCCCCGGGACAGGGGGCTATGGCTACACCTTC. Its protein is CASTPGTGGYGYTF.

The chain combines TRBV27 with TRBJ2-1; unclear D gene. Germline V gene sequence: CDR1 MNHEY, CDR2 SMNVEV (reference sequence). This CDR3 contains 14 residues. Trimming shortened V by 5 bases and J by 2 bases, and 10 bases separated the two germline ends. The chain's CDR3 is CASSPRGTYNEQFF. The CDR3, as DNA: TGTGCCAGCAGTCCCCGCGGAACCTACAATGAGCAGTTCTTC.

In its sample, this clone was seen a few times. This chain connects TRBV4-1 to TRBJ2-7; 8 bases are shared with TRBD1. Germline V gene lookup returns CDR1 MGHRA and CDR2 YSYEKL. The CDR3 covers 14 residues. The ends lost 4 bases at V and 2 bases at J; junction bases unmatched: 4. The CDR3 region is CASSPGQGTYEQYF. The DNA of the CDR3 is TGCGCCAGCAGCCCCGGACAGGGCACCTACGAGCAGTACTTC.

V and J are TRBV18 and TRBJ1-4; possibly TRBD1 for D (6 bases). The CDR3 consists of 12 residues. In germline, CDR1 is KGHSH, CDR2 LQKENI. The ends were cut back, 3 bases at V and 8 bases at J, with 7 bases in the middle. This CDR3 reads CASSPRGEKLFF. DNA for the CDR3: TGTGCCAGCTCACCTAGGGGGGAAAAACTGTTTTTT.

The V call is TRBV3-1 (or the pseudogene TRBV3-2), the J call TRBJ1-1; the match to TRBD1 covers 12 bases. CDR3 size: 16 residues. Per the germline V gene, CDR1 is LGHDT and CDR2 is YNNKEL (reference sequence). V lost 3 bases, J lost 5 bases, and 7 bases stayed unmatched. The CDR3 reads CASSQGTGGGGTEAFF. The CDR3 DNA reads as TGTGCCAGCAGCCAGGGGACAGGGGGCGGCGGTACTGAAGCTTTCTTT.

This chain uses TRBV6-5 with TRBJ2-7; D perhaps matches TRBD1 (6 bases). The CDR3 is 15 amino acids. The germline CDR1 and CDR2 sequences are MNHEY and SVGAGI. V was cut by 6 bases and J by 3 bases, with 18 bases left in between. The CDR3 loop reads CASSLGGFGSYEQYF. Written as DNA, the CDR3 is TGTGCCAGCAGCCTAGGGGGTTTTGGGAGCTACGAGCAGTACTTC.

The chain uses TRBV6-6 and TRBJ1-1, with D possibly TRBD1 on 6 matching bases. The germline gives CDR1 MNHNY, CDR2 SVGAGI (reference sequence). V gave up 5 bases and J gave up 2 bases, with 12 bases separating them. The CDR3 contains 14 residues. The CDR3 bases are TGTGCCAGCAGTGACCGGGACACTAACACTGAAGCTTTCTTT. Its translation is CASSDRDTNTEAFF.

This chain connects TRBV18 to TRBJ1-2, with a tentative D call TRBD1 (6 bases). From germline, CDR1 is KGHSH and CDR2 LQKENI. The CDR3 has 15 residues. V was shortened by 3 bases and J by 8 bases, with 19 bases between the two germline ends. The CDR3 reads CASSPGRQAARGYTF. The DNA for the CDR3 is TGTGCCAGCTCACCGGGGAGACAGGCGGCCCGAGGCTACACCTTC.

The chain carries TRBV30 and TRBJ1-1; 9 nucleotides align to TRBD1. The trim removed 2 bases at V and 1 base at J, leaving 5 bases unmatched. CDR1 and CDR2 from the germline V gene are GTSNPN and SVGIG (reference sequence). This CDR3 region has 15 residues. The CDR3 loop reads CAWSPPGQGNTEAFF. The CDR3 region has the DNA TGTGCCTGGAGTCCCCCGGGACAGGGGAACACTGAAGCTTTCTTT.

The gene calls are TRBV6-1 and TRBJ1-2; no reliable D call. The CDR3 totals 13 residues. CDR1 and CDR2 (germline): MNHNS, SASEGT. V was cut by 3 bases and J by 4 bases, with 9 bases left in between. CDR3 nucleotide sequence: TGTGCCAGCAGTGACAGAACCATCTATGGCTACACCTTC. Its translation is CASSDRTIYGYTF.

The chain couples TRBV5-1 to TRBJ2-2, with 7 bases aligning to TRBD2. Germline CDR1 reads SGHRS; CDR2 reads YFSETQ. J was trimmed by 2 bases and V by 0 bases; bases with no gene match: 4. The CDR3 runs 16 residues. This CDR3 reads CASSLGLAENTGELFF. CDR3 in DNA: TGCGCCAGCAGCTTGGGGCTAGCGGAAAACACCGGGGAGCTGTTTTTT.

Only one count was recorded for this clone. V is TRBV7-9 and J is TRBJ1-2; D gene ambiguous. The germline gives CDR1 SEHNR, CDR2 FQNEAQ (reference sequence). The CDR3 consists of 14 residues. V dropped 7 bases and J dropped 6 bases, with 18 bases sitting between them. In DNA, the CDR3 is TGTGCCAGCACCCCCCCTATGGGAGGGCATGGCTACACCTTC. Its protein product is CASTPPMGGHGYTF.